This entry lists 19 T cell receptor beta chains sequenced from one sample in a study of early T cells in non-severe SARS-CoV-2 infection. TCRdb re-analysed the 5' RACE reads in MiXCR, keeping a single row per CDR3 protein. The sample lists 110,000 or so distinct CDR3 sequences; about an eighth were seen once. The sequencing input was whole blood. Source of these receptors: an adult who was a healthcare worker with PCR-confirmed SARS-CoV-2 infection or an uninfected control (not recorded which).

In this sample, this clonotype turned up a few times. This chain connects TRBV18 to TRBJ2-7; 8 nucleotides match TRBD1. J gave up 1 base and V 0 bases, and 8 bases lay outside the gene matches. The CDR3 sequence is 17 residues long. Germline loops: CDR1 KGHSH, CDR2 LQKENI. DNA of the CDR3: TGTGCCAGCTCACCACCGCCCGGAGGACAGGGTTCCTACGAGCAGTACTTC. Amino acids: CASSPPPGGQGSYEQYF. Complete variable domain (other parts from reference TRBV18 and TRBJ2-7): NAGVMQNPRHLVRRRGQEARLRCSPMKGHSHVYWYRQLPEEGLKFMVYLQKENIIDESGMPKERFSAEFPKEGPSILRIQQVVRGDSAAYFCASSPPPGGQGSYEQYFGPGTRLTVT.

This clonotype appeared a few times. This rearrangement joins TRBV5-1 to TRBJ1-2, with 12 nucleotides matching TRBD1. J was trimmed by 4 bases and V by 4 bases; bases with no gene match: 14. CDR1 is SGHRS, CDR2 YFSETQ, per germline. The CDR3 has 18 amino acids. CDR3 sequence (DNA): TGCGCCAGCAGCCACTCCGGGACAGGGGGCAGTCGGCCCTATGGCTACACCTTC. Amino acids: CASSHSGTGGSRPYGYTF.

The V call is TRBV10-2, the J call TRBJ1-4, with 9 positions matching TRBD1. V lost 0 bases to trimming and J lost 5 bases; unmatched junction nucleotides: 4. From germline, CDR1 is WSHSY and CDR2 SAAADI. The CDR3 covers 16 residues. The CDR3 DNA reads TGCGCCAGCAGTGAGTCCGCCGGACAGGGGAATGAAAAACTGTTTTTT. Protein sequence: CASSESAGQGNEKLFF.

Here the CDR3 DNA reads TGTGCCAGCAGCACGGGACAGGGCAACACCGGGGAGCTGTTTTTT. It encodes CASSTGQGNTGELFF. The chain combines TRBV5-4 with TRBJ2-2; 9 nucleotides line up with TRBD1. The CDR3 is 15 residues long. The germline CDR1 and CDR2 sequences are SGHNT and YYREEE (reference sequence). With 4 bases clipped from V and 2 bases from J, the junction kept 3 bases outside the gene matches.

The chain links TRBV29-1 to TRBJ2-3; TRBD2 matches at 8 bases. The CDR3 contains 14 residues. Trimming removed 5 bases from V and 4 bases from J; junction bases left unmatched: 8. CDR1 and CDR2 (germline): SQVTM, ANQGSEA. The CDR3 region has the DNA TGCAGCGTTCGGTCAGCGGGAGTGGCAGATACGCAGTATTTT. Encoded protein: CSVRSAGVADTQYF.

The rearrangement links TRBV7-9 to TRBJ2-1; 10 bases line up with TRBD2. Germline assignment: CDR1 SEHNR and CDR2 FQNEAQ (reference sequence). V lost 1 base to trimming and J lost 9 bases; unmatched junction nucleotides: 24. The CDR3 extends over 21 amino acids. The CDR3 DNA reads TGTGCCAGCAGCTTAGGTTCCCCTAGCGGGAGAGGGCCCAACTTTGCCGCTGAGCAGTTCTTC. Its translation: CASSLGSPSGRGPNFAAEQFF.

V usage is TRBV29-1 and J usage is TRBJ2-7; TRBD2 agrees at 10 bases. The CDR3 runs 12 residues. The ends lost 7 bases at V and 6 bases at J; junction bases unmatched: 6. Germline lookup yields CDR1 SQVTM and CDR2 ANQGSEA. The CDR3 nucleotides are TGCAGCGCCTATCTAGCGGGAGTCGAGCAGTACTTC. Encoded protein: CSAYLAGVEQYF.

About this clonotype: This could be a read error, since a much larger clone is one nucleotide away. V gene TRBV7-9 combines with J gene TRBJ2-2; unclear D gene. CDR3 length: 16 residues. The germline V gene has CDR1 SEHNR and CDR2 FQNEAQ (reference sequence). V lost 0 bases, J lost 4 bases, and 12 bases lay in between. The CDR3 spells CASSLALDGPTGELFF. CDR3 nucleotides: TGTGCCAGCAGCTTAGCGCTCGACGGACCCACCGGGGAGCTGTTTTTT. Filled out from reference TRBV7-9 and TRBJ2-2, the complete variable domain reads DTGVSQNPRHKITKRGQNVTFRCDPISEHNRLYWYRQTLGQGPEFLTYFQNEAQLEKSRLLSDRFSAERPKGSFSTLEIQRTEQGDSAMYLCASSLALDGPTGELFFGEGSRLTVL.

Here the CDR3 DNA reads TGCAGCGTTGTTCTCTTCACAGGGACTGACGAGCAGTACTTC. Residues: CSVVLFTGTDEQYF. The V and J genes are TRBV29-1 and TRBJ2-7, with D perhaps assigned TRBD1 or TRBD2 (6 bases each). Between the trimmed V and J ends, which lost 4 bases and 5 bases, there was a span of 18 bases. This CDR3 comprises 14 residues. CDR1 SQVTM and CDR2 ANQGSEA come from the germline V gene.

This clonotype was detected ten times or more. The V call is TRBV7-9, the J call TRBJ1-4, with D possibly being TRBD1 (5 bases). The germline V and J ends were trimmed by 3 bases and 3 bases, with 5 bases remaining between them. The CDR3 has 13 residues. CDR1 is SEHNR, CDR2 FQNEAQ, per germline (reference sequence). CDR3 sequence reads: CASSLGANEKLFF. CDR3 nucleotide sequence: TGTGCCAGCAGCTTGGGGGCTAATGAAAAACTGTTTTTT.

This clonotype occurred many times. This chain uses TRBV6-2 or TRBV6-3 with TRBJ2-1, with 9 bases identical to TRBD2. The ends lost 0 bases at V and 14 bases at J; junction bases unmatched: 5. This CDR3 has 13 residues. The germline CDR1 and CDR2 sequences are MNHEY and SVGEGT. In DNA form, the CDR3 reads TGTGCCAGCAGTTACTCGACAGCGGGAGGCAAGTTCTTC. It is translated as CASSYSTAGGKFF.

The chain carries TRBV9 and TRBJ2-1; the match to TRBD2 covers 11 bases. Germline CDR1 SGDLS, CDR2 YYNGEE. The junction had 6 bases not matched to a gene; V was cut back by 4 bases and J by 6 bases. CDR3 length: 15 amino acids. The CDR3 region has the DNA TGTGCCAGCAGCATCCTAGCGGGGGGCCTCAATGAGCAGTTCTTC. Its protein product is CASSILAGGLNEQFF.

In its sample, this clonotype was seen many times. This chain links TRBV20-1 with TRBJ2-5, with 8 bases aligning to TRBD2. This CDR3 has 14 amino acids. CDR1 DFQATT and CDR2 SNEGSKA come from the germline V gene (reference sequence). The junction had 6 bases not matched to a gene; V was cut back by 1 base and J by 5 bases. The CDR3 loop is CSARAGGPGETQYF. CDR3 nucleotides: TGCAGTGCTAGAGCGGGGGGGCCTGGGGAGACCCAGTACTTC.

The V gene is TRBV18, the J gene TRBJ2-5, with 8 bases lining up with TRBD2. The J segment lost 6 bases and the V segment lost 5 bases, leaving 5 bases of the junction unmatched. Germline CDR1 and CDR2: KGHSH and LQKENI. The CDR3 has 13 amino acids. This CDR3 reads CASSAPGGQTQYF. The DNA for the CDR3 is TGTGCCAGCTCAGCGCCGGGGGGGCAGACCCAGTACTTC.

The chain combines TRBV3-1 with TRBJ2-5, with 8 bases aligning to TRBD2. Unmatched junction bases numbered 9, after V lost 4 bases and J lost 5 bases. Per germline, CDR1 LGHDT and CDR2 YNNKEL (reference sequence). This CDR3 region has 15 residues. CDR3 in DNA: TGTGCCAGCAGCCCTATGGGACTAGTTCATGAGACCCAGTACTTC. Translating it yields CASSPMGLVHETQYF.

This clonotype was seen ten or more times. V and J are TRBV28 and TRBJ2-2; D is uncertain. The CDR3 runs 14 residues. CDR1 MDHEN and CDR2 SYDVKM come from the germline V gene. Trimming took 7 bases from V and 0 from J, leaving 9 bases between them. In DNA, the CDR3 is TGTGCCAGCATGGGCAGCACGAACACCGGGGAGCTGTTTTTT. Amino acid sequence: CASMGSTNTGELFF.

The chain uses TRBV7-9 and TRBJ2-7; D not certain. Deletions cut 3 bases from V and 2 bases from J, with 11 bases between. The length of the CDR3 is 14 residues. Germline loops: CDR1 SEHNR, CDR2 FQNEAQ (reference sequence). The CDR3 DNA follows: TGTGCCAGCAGCTTCCCCGGACCCGCCTACGAGCAGTACTTC. It translates to CASSFPGPAYEQYF.

This clonotype was counted ten times or more. The rearrangement uses TRBV12-3 or TRBV12-4 and TRBJ1-1, with D possibly being TRBD1 (5 bases). The V end lost 6 bases, the J end lost 8 bases, and 19 bases lay between the germline ends. The CDR3 has 14 residues. CDR3 in DNA: TGTGCCAGCAGCCCATCGGGCAGGGAGAAGGAAGCTTTCTTT. Encoded protein: CASSPSGREKEAFF.

Only a few counts were recorded for this clonotype. The chain combines TRBV20-1 with TRBJ1-1; 8 bases line up with TRBD1. Germline assignment: CDR1 DFQATT and CDR2 SNEGSKA (reference sequence). This CDR3 contains 13 residues. V dropped 5 bases and J dropped 0; count of bases not matched to a gene: 2. The CDR3 nucleotides are TGCAGTGCTCTGGGACAGGTGAACACTGAAGCTTTCTTT. The encoded protein is CSALGQVNTEAFF.